The clone carrying this T cell receptor beta chain was seen a few times. The antigen remains undetermined. This specimen comes from a study of beta chain features in type 1 diabetes. Findings and limits, study-wide: Shorter templates may be favored by PCR, equally so in patients and controls.

Trimming took 4 bases from V and 8 from J, leaving 18 bases between them. Germline CDR1 reads SGHRS; CDR2 reads YFSETQ. CDR3 length equals 14 residues. All of the isolated RNA was reverse transcribed, so expressed TCRB transcripts were sequenced. Repertoires were generated with immunoSEQ multiplex PCR, while TCRdb's copy carries only in-frame clones and drops some. The data show 150,000 to 200,000 clones, less than 9.5% seen once. The clonotype originates from a young woman in good health. Material: central memory CD4+ T cells from blood. The chain joins TRBV5-1 to TRBJ1-2; tentative D call: TRBD1 (6 bases). The CDR3 DNA reads TGCGCCAGCAGCCCACGACAGGCCCCGGACGGCTACACCTTC. It yields the protein CASSPRQAPDGYTF.